A selection of T cell receptor beta chains follows, all from one sample in a study of T cell repertoires in cytomegalovirus infection. MiXCR, run by TCRdb on the reads, gives a single entry per CDR3 protein. The table records around 360,000 distinct CDR3 sequences, about 32% of them present only once. Antigens for these TCRs are unknown. Sequenced here: cultured PBMCs, sampled from culture after CMV antigen stimulation. All receptors derive from a human donor in good health (CMV status not recorded). Some clones in this sample may be carry-over from other donors' samples. The CDR3 runs from the conserved cysteine through the conserved F or W. A D gene is named only where the DNA matches it firmly. Size tells how often a clone was seen (once, few, many) or the class of an expanded clone, and some rows leave it out.

d_call: TRBD1; j_call: TRBJ1-1; v_call: TRBV7-2; clone_size: few; cdr3_aa: CASSLAGQGGWGGLGGNTEAFF; cdr3_nt: TGTGCCAGCAGCTTAGCCGGACAGGGAGGCTGGGGTGGGTTGGGAGGGAACACTGAAGCTTTCTTT
d_call: TRBD1; j_call: TRBJ2-6; v_call: TRBV19; clone_size: few; cdr3_aa: CASQGAGANVLTF; cdr3_nt: TGTGCCAGCCAGGGGGCTGGGGCCAACGTCCTGACTTTC
d_call: TRBD2; j_call: TRBJ2-1; v_call: TRBV30; clone_size: NA; cdr3_aa: CAWKPVAGGGEQFF; cdr3_nt: TGTGCCTGGAAGCCGGTCGCGGGAGGCGGTGAGCAGTTCTTC
d_call: TRBD2; j_call: TRBJ2-4; v_call: TRBV7-2; clone_size: NA; cdr3_aa: CASSLNRGGDIQYF; cdr3_nt: TGTGCCAGCAGCTTAAATCGGGGGGGAGACATTCAGTACTTC
d_call: NA; j_call: TRBJ1-6; v_call: TRBV5-4; clone_size: NA; cdr3_aa: CASSLTVESPLHF; cdr3_nt: TGTGCCAGCAGCTTAACAGTGGAATCACCCCTCCACTTT
d_call: NA; j_call: TRBJ2-7; v_call: TRBV28; clone_size: NA; cdr3_aa: CASSFAHSLSYEQYF; cdr3_nt: TGTGCCAGCAGTTTTGCCCACAGTCTCTCCTACGAGCAGTACTTC
d_call: TRBD2; j_call: TRBJ2-1; v_call: TRBV6-6; clone_size: NA; cdr3_aa: CASKVTSVSNEQFF; cdr3_nt: TGTGCCAGCAAGGTGACTAGCGTCTCCAATGAGCAGTTCTTC
d_call: TRBD2; j_call: TRBJ2-3; v_call: TRBV7-6; clone_size: many; cdr3_aa: CASSPRLQREGNTQYF; cdr3_nt: TGTGCCAGCAGCCCCCGCCTCCAGCGGGAGGGAAATACGCAGTATTTT
d_call: NA; j_call: TRBJ2-1; v_call: TRBV10-1; clone_size: NA; cdr3_aa: CASSQVGSAGNEQFF; cdr3_nt: TGCGCCAGCAGCCAGGTTGGGAGCGCGGGGAATGAGCAGTTCTTC
d_call: NA; j_call: TRBJ2-1; v_call: TRBV7-2; clone_size: few; cdr3_aa: CASTLGSNSYNEQFF; cdr3_nt: TGTGCCAGCACCTTGGGCAGCAACTCCTACAATGAGCAGTTCTTC
d_call: TRBD2; j_call: TRBJ2-1; v_call: TRBV9; clone_size: NA; cdr3_aa: CASGVSGYYNEQFF; cdr3_nt: TGTGCCAGCGGAGTTAGCGGGTACTACAATGAGCAGTTCTTC
d_call: TRBD1; j_call: TRBJ2-2; v_call: TRBV19; clone_size: NA; cdr3_aa: CASKGAGTNTGELFF; cdr3_nt: TGTGCCAGTAAGGGGGCGGGCACGAACACCGGGGAGCTGTTTTTT
d_call: NA; j_call: TRBJ2-5; v_call: TRBV12-3/TRBV12-4; clone_size: NA; cdr3_aa: CASTSGLIQETQYF; cdr3_nt: TGTGCCAGCACTTCAGGACTGATACAAGAGACCCAGTACTTC
d_call: NA; j_call: TRBJ2-1; v_call: TRBV12-3/TRBV12-4; clone_size: NA; cdr3_aa: CASSYEGQRYNEQFF; cdr3_nt: TGTGCCAGCAGTTATGAGGGGCAGCGGTACAATGAGCAGTTCTTC
d_call: NA; j_call: TRBJ2-1; v_call: TRBV10-3; clone_size: few; cdr3_aa: CAISTSAELGYNEQFF; cdr3_nt: TGTGCCATCAGTACCTCAGCGGAGCTAGGCTACAATGAGCAGTTCTTC
d_call: NA; j_call: TRBJ2-1; v_call: TRBV7-3; clone_size: few; cdr3_aa: CASSPEWRAYHNEQFF; cdr3_nt: TGTGCCAGCAGCCCTGAGTGGCGGGCCTACCACAATGAGCAGTTCTTC
d_call: TRBD2; j_call: TRBJ2-3; v_call: TRBV7-2; clone_size: many; cdr3_aa: CASSLASSGRARDTQYF; cdr3_nt: TGTGCCAGCAGCCTCGCCTCCAGCGGGAGGGCAAGGGATACGCAGTATTTT
d_call: NA; j_call: TRBJ2-5; v_call: TRBV27; clone_size: NA; cdr3_aa: CASSRTEYQETQYF; cdr3_nt: TGTGCCAGCAGCAGGACAGAGTACCAAGAGACCCAGTACTTC
d_call: NA; j_call: TRBJ1-1; v_call: TRBV27; clone_size: NA; cdr3_aa: CASSLREDLGTEAFF; cdr3_nt: TGTGCCAGCAGTTTAAGGGAAGATTTGGGCACTGAAGCTTTCTTT
d_call: NA; j_call: TRBJ2-2; v_call: TRBV20-1; clone_size: many; cdr3_aa: CSASYGNTGELFF; cdr3_nt: TGCAGTGCTAGCTATGGGAACACCGGGGAGCTGTTTTTT
d_call: NA; j_call: TRBJ2-5; v_call: TRBV5-6; clone_size: NA; cdr3_aa: CASSYDRGETQYF; cdr3_nt: TGTGCCAGCAGCTACGACAGAGGAGAGACCCAGTACTTC
d_call: NA; j_call: TRBJ2-1; v_call: TRBV4-1; clone_size: few; cdr3_aa: CASSQGIQVAF; cdr3_nt: TGTGCCAGCAGCCAAGGGATACAGGTGGCCTTC
d_call: NA; j_call: TRBJ2-5; v_call: TRBV29-1; clone_size: NA; cdr3_aa: CSGTSLETQYF; cdr3_nt: TGCAGCGGTACTAGTTTGGAGACCCAGTACTTC
d_call: TRBD1; j_call: TRBJ1-6; v_call: TRBV3-1; clone_size: NA; cdr3_aa: CASSQGQGNNSPLHF; cdr3_nt: TGTGCCAGCAGCCAAGGACAGGGAAATAATTCACCCCTCCACTTT
d_call: NA; j_call: TRBJ2-1; v_call: TRBV4-3; clone_size: NA; cdr3_aa: CASSQGQGYNEQFF; cdr3_nt: TGCGCCAGCAGCCAAGGCCAGGGGTACAATGAGCAGTTCTTC
d_call: NA; j_call: TRBJ1-1; v_call: TRBV7-2; clone_size: NA; cdr3_aa: CASSLGGTLNTEAFF; cdr3_nt: TGTGCCAGCAGCTTAGGGGGGACACTGAACACTGAAGCTTTCTTT
d_call: NA; j_call: TRBJ1-5; v_call: TRBV6-2/TRBV6-3; clone_size: NA; cdr3_aa: CASSYSNRYQPQHF; cdr3_nt: TGTGCCAGCAGTTACTCGAACAGATATCAGCCCCAGCATTTT
d_call: NA; j_call: TRBJ1-4; v_call: TRBV7-6; clone_size: NA; cdr3_aa: CASSFGINEKLFF; cdr3_nt: TGTGCCAGCAGCTTCGGGATCAATGAAAAACTGTTTTTT
d_call: NA; j_call: TRBJ1-1; v_call: TRBV27; clone_size: many; cdr3_aa: CASSGYGTTEAFF; cdr3_nt: TGTGCCAGCAGTGGGTACGGGACAACTGAAGCTTTCTTT
d_call: NA; j_call: TRBJ2-7; v_call: TRBV6-5; clone_size: few; cdr3_aa: CASSYFQSSYEQYF; cdr3_nt: TGTGCCAGCAGTTACTTTCAAAGCTCCTACGAGCAGTACTTC
d_call: NA; j_call: TRBJ2-1; v_call: TRBV29-1; clone_size: NA; cdr3_aa: CSAGVPAGEQFF; cdr3_nt: TGCAGCGCTGGGGTTCCAGCCGGTGAGCAGTTCTTC
d_call: TRBD1; j_call: TRBJ2-5; v_call: TRBV29-1; clone_size: NA; cdr3_aa: CSTSDRGVGETQYF; cdr3_nt: TGCAGCACCTCGGACAGGGGCGTCGGAGAGACCCAGTACTTC
d_call: NA; j_call: TRBJ2-1; v_call: TRBV4-1; clone_size: NA; cdr3_aa: CASSRTGTPNEQFF; cdr3_nt: TGCGCCAGCAGCCGCACCGGGACTCCCAATGAGCAGTTCTTC
d_call: NA; j_call: TRBJ1-2; v_call: TRBV7-9; clone_size: NA; cdr3_aa: CASSLTTSGRTANYGYTF; cdr3_nt: TGTGCCAGCAGCTTAACTACCTCTGGTAGGACCGCTAACTATGGCTACACCTTC
d_call: NA; j_call: TRBJ1-4; v_call: TRBV7-9; clone_size: NA; cdr3_aa: CASSSLQGGLCPSFATNEKLFF; cdr3_nt: TGTGCCAGCAGCTCCCTACAGGGTGGTCTTTGTCCTTCATTTGCAACTAATGAAAAACTGTTTTTT
d_call: NA; j_call: TRBJ1-1; v_call: TRBV6-5; clone_size: few; cdr3_aa: CASSYSRSMNTEAFF; cdr3_nt: TGTGCCAGCAGTTACTCGAGGTCTATGAACACTGAAGCTTTCTTT
d_call: NA; j_call: TRBJ2-6; v_call: TRBV5-1; clone_size: few; cdr3_aa: CASVSGANVLTF; cdr3_nt: TGCGCCAGCGTCTCTGGGGCCAACGTCCTGACTTTC
d_call: NA; j_call: TRBJ1-4; v_call: TRBV12-3/TRBV12-4; clone_size: NA; cdr3_aa: CASSLFDGREKLFF; cdr3_nt: TGTGCCAGCAGTTTATTTGACGGAAGGGAAAAACTGTTTTTT
d_call: NA; j_call: TRBJ1-2; v_call: TRBV7-9; clone_size: NA; cdr3_aa: CASSPGQNGYTF; cdr3_nt: TGTGCCAGCAGCCCCGGACAGAATGGCTACACCTTC
d_call: NA; j_call: TRBJ2-1; v_call: TRBV7-2; clone_size: many; cdr3_aa: CASSAGSYNEQFF; cdr3_nt: TGTGCCAGCAGCGCCGGCTCATACAATGAGCAGTTCTTC
d_call: NA; j_call: TRBJ2-7; v_call: TRBV12-5; clone_size: few; cdr3_aa: CASGPGMYEQYF; cdr3_nt: TGTGCTAGTGGTCCGGGGATGTACGAGCAGTACTTC
d_call: NA; j_call: TRBJ1-2; v_call: TRBV7-8; clone_size: many; cdr3_aa: CASSLDLSGFSGYTF; cdr3_nt: TGTGCCAGCAGCTTAGATCTTTCCGGGTTTTCTGGCTACACCTTC
d_call: NA; j_call: TRBJ2-5; v_call: TRBV27; clone_size: NA; cdr3_aa: CASIFRTQETQYF; cdr3_nt: TGTGCCAGCATTTTCAGGACCCAAGAGACCCAGTACTTC
d_call: NA; j_call: TRBJ1-3; v_call: TRBV6-8; clone_size: NA; cdr3_aa: CASSNGAIISGNTIYF; cdr3_nt: TGTGCCAGCAGCAACGGGGCTATCATCTCTGGAAACACCATATATTTT
d_call: TRBD2; j_call: TRBJ2-7; v_call: TRBV20-1; clone_size: NA; cdr3_aa: CSAGPGLVGYEQYF; cdr3_nt: TGCAGTGCTGGCCCGGGACTAGTGGGTTACGAGCAGTACTTC
d_call: NA; j_call: TRBJ1-5; v_call: TRBV7-2; clone_size: many; cdr3_aa: CASSLVSRGRDSNQPQHF; cdr3_nt: TGTGCCAGCAGCTTAGTTAGTCGGGGGAGGGATAGCAATCAGCCCCAGCATTTT
d_call: NA; j_call: TRBJ2-1; v_call: TRBV5-4; clone_size: NA; cdr3_aa: CASSPSTSSSYNEQFF; cdr3_nt: TGTGCCAGCAGCCCCTCGACTAGTAGCTCCTACAATGAGCAGTTCTTC
d_call: NA; j_call: TRBJ1-5; v_call: TRBV12-3/TRBV12-4; clone_size: many; cdr3_aa: CASSLRNWVANQPQHF; cdr3_nt: TGTGCCAGCAGTTTAAGGAATTGGGTGGCGAATCAGCCCCAGCATTTT